There are a few counts of the clone carrying this TCR beta chain. No antigen is known for it. Sequencing ends 3 residues short of the CDR3 end; the germline J gene provides the rest. The data originate from a study of T cell clonality in common variable immunodeficiency. Caucasian heritage predominated among both patients and controls. Data came from immunoSEQ multiplex PCR; TCRdb stores just in-frame clones and leaves some out. Listed for the sample are some 50,000 clones, none seen a single time. The CDR3 runs to 17 residues. CDR1 is SGHRS and CDR2 is YFSETQ in the germline V gene. Study-wide results and limits: What drives increased CVID clonality needs T cell subpopulation sequencing. Compared with healthy controls, CVID subjects showed increased TCRbeta clonality, mostly in about a third. Common variable immunodeficiency TCR beta sequences reportedly had fewer deletions and N-nucleotide insertions.

The sample comprised peripheral blood mononuclear cells. The source is a person between 18 and 69 years old in good health. J is TRBJ1-1 and V is TRBV5-1, with a tentative D call TRBD1 (6 bases). The CDR3: CASSLEVWQGRGYEAFF. The CDR3 bases that were read are TGCGCCAGCAGCTTGGAGGTTTGGCAGGGGAGGGGATACGAG.